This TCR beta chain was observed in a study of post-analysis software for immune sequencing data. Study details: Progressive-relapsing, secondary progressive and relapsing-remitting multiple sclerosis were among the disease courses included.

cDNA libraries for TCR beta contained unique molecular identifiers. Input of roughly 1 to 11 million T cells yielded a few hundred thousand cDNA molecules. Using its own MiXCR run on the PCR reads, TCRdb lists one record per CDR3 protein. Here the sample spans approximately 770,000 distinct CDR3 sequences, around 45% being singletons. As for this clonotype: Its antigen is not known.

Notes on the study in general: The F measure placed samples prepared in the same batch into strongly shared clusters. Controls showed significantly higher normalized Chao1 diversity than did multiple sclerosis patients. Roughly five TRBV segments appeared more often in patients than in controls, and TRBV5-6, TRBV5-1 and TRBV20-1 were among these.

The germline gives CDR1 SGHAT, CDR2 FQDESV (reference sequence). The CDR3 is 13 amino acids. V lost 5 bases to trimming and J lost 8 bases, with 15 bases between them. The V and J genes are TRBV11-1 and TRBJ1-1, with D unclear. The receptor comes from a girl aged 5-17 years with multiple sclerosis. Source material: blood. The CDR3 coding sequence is TGTGCCAGCAGCCCAGCCCGGCCCCTCGAAGCTTTCTTT. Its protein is CASSPARPLEAFF.